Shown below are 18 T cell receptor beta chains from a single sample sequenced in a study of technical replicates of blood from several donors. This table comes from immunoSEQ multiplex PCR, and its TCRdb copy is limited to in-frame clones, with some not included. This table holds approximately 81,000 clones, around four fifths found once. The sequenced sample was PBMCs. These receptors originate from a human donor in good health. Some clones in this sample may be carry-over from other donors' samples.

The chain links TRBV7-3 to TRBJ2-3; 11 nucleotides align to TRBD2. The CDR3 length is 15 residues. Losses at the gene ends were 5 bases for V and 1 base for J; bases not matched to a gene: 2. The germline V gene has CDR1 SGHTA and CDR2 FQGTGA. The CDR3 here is CASSELAGGTDTQYF. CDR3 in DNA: TGTGCCAGCAGCGAACTAGCGGGAGGCACAGATACGCAGTATTTT.

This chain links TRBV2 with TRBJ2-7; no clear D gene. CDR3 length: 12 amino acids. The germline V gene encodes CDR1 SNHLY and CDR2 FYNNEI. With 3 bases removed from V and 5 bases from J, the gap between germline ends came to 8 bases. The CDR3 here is CASSDGRHEQYF. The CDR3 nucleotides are TGTGCCAGCAGTGATGGGCGCCACGAGCAGTACTTC.

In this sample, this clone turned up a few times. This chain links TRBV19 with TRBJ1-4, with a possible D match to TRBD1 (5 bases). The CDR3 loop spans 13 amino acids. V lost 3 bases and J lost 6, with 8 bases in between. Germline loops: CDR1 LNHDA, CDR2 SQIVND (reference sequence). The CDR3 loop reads CASSIQGYEKLFF. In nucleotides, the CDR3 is TGTGCCAGTAGTATCCAGGGCTATGAAAAACTGTTTTTT.

The CDR3: CARSRTGPNYGYTF. CDR3 coding DNA: TGTGCCAGAAGCAGGACAGGGCCTAACTATGGCTACACCTTC. V is TRBV5-3 and J is TRBJ1-2, with 8 bases lining up with TRBD1. TRBV5-3 is assigned to the ORF class and has an uncertain function. The V segment lost 4 bases and the J segment 0 bases; nucleotides outside the gene matches: 2. The CDR3 sequence is 14 residues long.

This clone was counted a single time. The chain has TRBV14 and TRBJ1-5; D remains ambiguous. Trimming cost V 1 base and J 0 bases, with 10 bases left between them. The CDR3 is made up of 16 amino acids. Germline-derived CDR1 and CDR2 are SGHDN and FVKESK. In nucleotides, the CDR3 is TGTGCCAGCAGCCAAGTTGGGCAGGATAGCAATCAGCCCCAGCATTTT. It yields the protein CASSQVGQDSNQPQHF.

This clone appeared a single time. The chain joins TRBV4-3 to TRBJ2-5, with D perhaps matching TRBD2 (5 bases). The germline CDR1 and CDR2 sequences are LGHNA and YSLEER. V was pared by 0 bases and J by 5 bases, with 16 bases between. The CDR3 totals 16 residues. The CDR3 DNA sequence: TGCGCCAGCAGCCAAGAATGGGGTTCGGGGTTTGAGACCCAGTACTTC. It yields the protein CASSQEWGSGFETQYF.

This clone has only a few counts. CDR3 nucleotide sequence: TGTGCCAGTACCTCGCATCGAGCGGAGCAGTTCTTC. Its protein is CASTSHRAEQFF. The rearrangement joins TRBV19 to TRBJ2-1; D gene unclear. Germline loops: CDR1 LNHDA, CDR2 SQIVND (reference sequence). The CDR3 spans 12 residues. Trimming removed 7 bases from V and 10 bases from J, with 14 bases in between.

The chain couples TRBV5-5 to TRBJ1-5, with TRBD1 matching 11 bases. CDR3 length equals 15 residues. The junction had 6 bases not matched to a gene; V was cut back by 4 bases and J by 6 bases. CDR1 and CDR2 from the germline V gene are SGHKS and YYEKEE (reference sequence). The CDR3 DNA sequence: TGTGCCAGCAGCCGGACAGGGGGCTCGGGTCAGCCCCAGCATTTT. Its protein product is CASSRTGGSGQPQHF.

The CDR3 sequence: CASSYSAGQPQHF. The CDR3 DNA reads TGTGCCAGCAGTTACTCGGCAGGTCAGCCCCAGCATTTT. This chain joins TRBV6-5 and TRBJ1-5, with no clear D. V was cut by 0 bases and J by 6 bases, with 6 bases left in between. The CDR3 has 13 residues. The germline V gene has CDR1 MNHEY and CDR2 SVGAGI.

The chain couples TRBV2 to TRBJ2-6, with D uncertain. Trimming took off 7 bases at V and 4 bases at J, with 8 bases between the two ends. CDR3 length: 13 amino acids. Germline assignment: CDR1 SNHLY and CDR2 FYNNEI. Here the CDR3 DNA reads TGTGCCAGCACCGTGGAGGGGGCCAACGTCCTGACTTTC. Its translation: CASTVEGANVLTF.

CDR3 DNA: TGTGCCAGCAGCTTCTCAGGGTTCGGCGGCTACACCTTC. Protein product: CASSFSGFGGYTF. The V and J genes are TRBV7-2 and TRBJ1-2; TRBD1 might be the D (5 bases). With 3 bases removed from V and 8 bases from J, the gap between germline ends came to 13 bases. The CDR3 contains 13 residues. The germline V gene has CDR1 SGHTA and CDR2 FQGNSA. The whole variable domain, filled in from reference TRBV7-2 and TRBJ1-2, reads GAGVSQSPSNKVTEKGKDVELRCDPISGHTALYWYRQSLGQGLEFLIYFQGNSAPDKSGLPSDRFSAERTGGSVSTLTIQRTQQEDSAVYLCASSFSGFGGYTFGSGTRLTVV.

CDR3 sequence reads: CASSPLGGTGANVLTF. The DNA for the CDR3 is TGTGCCAGCAGCCCCCTGGGAGGAACTGGGGCCAACGTCCTGACTTTC. The chain carries TRBV5-6 and TRBJ2-6, with D possibly matching TRBD2 (6 bases). CDR3 length: 16 amino acids. Trimming left V 4 bases short and J 2 bases short, with 13 bases between. Germline lookup yields CDR1 SGHDT and CDR2 YYEEEE.

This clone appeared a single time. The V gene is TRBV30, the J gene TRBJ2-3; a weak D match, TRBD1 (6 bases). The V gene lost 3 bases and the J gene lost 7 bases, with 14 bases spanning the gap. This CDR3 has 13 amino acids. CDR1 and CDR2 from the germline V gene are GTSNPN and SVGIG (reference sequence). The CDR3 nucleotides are TGTGCCTGGAGAGACGGGACACTAAATACGCAGTATTTT. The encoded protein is CAWRDGTLNTQYF.

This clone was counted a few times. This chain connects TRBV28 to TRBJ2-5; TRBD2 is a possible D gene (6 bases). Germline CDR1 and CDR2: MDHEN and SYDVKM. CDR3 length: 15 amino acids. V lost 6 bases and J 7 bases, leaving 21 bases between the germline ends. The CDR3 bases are TGTGCCAGCAGGGAGGGGATTGGGGAGTCAGGGACCCAGTACTTC. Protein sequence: CASREGIGESGTQYF.

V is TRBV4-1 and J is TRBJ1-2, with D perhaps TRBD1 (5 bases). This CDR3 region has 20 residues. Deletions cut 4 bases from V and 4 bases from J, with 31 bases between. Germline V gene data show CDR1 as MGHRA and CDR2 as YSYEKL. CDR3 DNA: TGCGCCAGCAGCCGATACCGCGGGGGAGAGGGACCTGGTTATCCCTATGGCTACACCTTC. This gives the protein CASSRYRGGEGPGYPYGYTF.

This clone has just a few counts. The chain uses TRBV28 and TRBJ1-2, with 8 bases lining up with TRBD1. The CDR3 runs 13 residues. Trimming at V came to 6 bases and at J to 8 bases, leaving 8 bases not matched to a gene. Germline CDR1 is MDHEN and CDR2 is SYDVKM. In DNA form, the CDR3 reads TGTGCCAGCAGGGTACCAGGGGGCGGGGGCTACACCTTC. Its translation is CASRVPGGGGYTF.

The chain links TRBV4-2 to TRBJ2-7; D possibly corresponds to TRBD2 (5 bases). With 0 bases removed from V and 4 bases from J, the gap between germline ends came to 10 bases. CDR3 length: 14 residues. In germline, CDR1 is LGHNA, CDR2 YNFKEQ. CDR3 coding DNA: TGTGCCAGCAGCCAAGAGGCGGAGGCATACGAGCAGTACTTC. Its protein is CASSQEAEAYEQYF.

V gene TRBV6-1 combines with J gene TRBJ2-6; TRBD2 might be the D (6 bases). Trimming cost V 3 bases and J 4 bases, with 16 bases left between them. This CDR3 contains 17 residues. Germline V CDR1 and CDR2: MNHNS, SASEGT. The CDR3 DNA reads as TGTGCCAGCAGTGACATGCGGGGTGCGGGAGGGGCCAACGTCCTGACTTTC. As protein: CASSDMRGAGGANVLTF.